The T cell receptor (beta chain) described here comes from a study of cytomegalovirus exposure and HLA in healthy donors. Study-level results: A later analysis linked a missense variant in DCLRE1C to the trimming of TCR beta V and J genes. What TCR beta sequences reportedly achieved was accurate prediction of HLA-A and HLA-B alleles in most subjects.

Trimming took off 0 bases at V and 1 base at J, with 9 bases between the two ends. Per the germline V gene, CDR1 is KGHSH and CDR2 is LQKENI. CDR3 size: 15 residues. PCR involved 60 Vbeta and 13 Jbeta primers. Produced via immunoSEQ multiplex PCR; TCRdb's table is partial and in-frame only. The repertoire includes more than 95,000 clones, around 67% of them detected once, and about 3.5% sits in the top ten. As for this clone: Its antigen remains unknown.

The chain employs TRBV18 and TRBJ1-2, with D tentatively TRBD1 (5 bases). Sequenced material: PBMCs. The sequence was obtained from a woman aged 50 to 60 in good health and CMV-seronegative. CDR3 in amino acids: CASSPPSGRNYGYTF. The CDR3 nucleotides read TGTGCCAGCTCACCACCTTCAGGGCGTAACTATGGCTACACCTTC.